What follows are 27 T cell receptor beta chains derived from one specimen sequenced in a study of shared clonotypes between healthy human individuals. Produced via immunoSEQ multiplex PCR; TCRdb's table is partial and in-frame only. This sample yields 330,000 or so clones, of which about 73% are seen a single time; about 10% belongs to the top ten. What was sequenced was memory CD4+ T cells sorted from blood. Subset indicated: CD45RA-negative fraction. These receptors were obtained from a man aged 25 to 40 in good health.

This chain links TRBV2 with TRBJ2-1; 7 bases line up with TRBD2. V dropped 0 bases and J dropped 7; count of bases not matched to a gene: 9. Germline V CDR1 and CDR2: SNHLY, FYNNEI. The CDR3 has 16 amino acids. DNA for the CDR3: TGTGCCAGCAGTGAAGCTCGGAGCGGGATAGTAAATGAGCAGTTCTTC. Translating gives CASSEARSGIVNEQFF.

The chain is built from TRBV14 and TRBJ2-5; D uncertain. The length of the CDR3 is 15 residues. Germline V gene sequence: CDR1 SGHDN, CDR2 FVKESK. The V end lost 1 base, the J end lost 1 base, and 10 bases lay between the germline ends. The CDR3 DNA follows: TGTGCCAGCAGCCAAGTGTCCGCGCTCCAAGAGACCCAGTACTTC. Encoded protein: CASSQVSALQETQYF.

This chain uses TRBV30 with TRBJ2-1; the D gene is possibly TRBD1 (5 bases). Germline CDR1 is GTSNPN and CDR2 is SVGIG (reference sequence). Between the trimmed V and J ends, which lost 3 bases and 0 bases, there was a span of 15 bases. The CDR3 is 16 residues long. CDR3 nucleotide sequence: TGTGCCTGGAGAGAATATACAGGCTTCTCCTACAATGAGCAGTTCTTC. Residues: CAWREYTGFSYNEQFF.

The chain uses TRBV18 and TRBJ2-5, with D perhaps TRBD2 (7 bases). Per the germline V gene, CDR1 is KGHSH and CDR2 is LQKENI. The CDR3 spans 15 residues. The V gene lost 3 bases and the J gene lost 1 base, with 12 bases spanning the gap. In DNA, the CDR3 is TGTGCCAGCTCACCCCTCCGGGGGGCCCAAGAGACCCAGTACTTC. It encodes CASSPLRGAQETQYF.

This clone was counted once. The chain combines TRBV7-9 with TRBJ2-5; 8 bases line up with TRBD1. The DNA end favors TRBJ2-7, so the J call may be wrong. This CDR3 contains 15 residues. Germline V gene data show CDR1 as SEHNR and CDR2 as FQNEAQ (reference sequence). CDR3 in DNA: TGTGCCAGCAGCTTAGCCGACAGGGGCTCCTACGAGCAGTACTTC. Translated, it gives CASSLADRGSYEQYF.

The chain joins TRBV28 to TRBJ2-7; D is ambiguous. Trimming took 4 bases from V and 8 from J, leaving 18 bases between them. Germline CDR1 reads MDHEN; CDR2 reads SYDVKM. The CDR3 extends over 14 amino acids. The CDR3 loop is CASSSSEVGKKQYF. The CDR3 bases are TGTGCCAGCAGTTCCAGTGAAGTAGGAAAGAAGCAGTACTTC.

This clone was found many times. The chain joins TRBV23-1 to TRBJ1-5, with D tentatively TRBD1 (5 bases). TRBV23-1 has ORF status, its function being uncertain. Trimming stripped 0 bases from V and 3 bases from J, with 9 bases between. This CDR3 is 15 amino acids long. For the CDR3, the DNA is TGCGCCAGCAGTCAATCGGGCAGGGCCAATCAGCCCCAGCATTTT. It encodes CASSQSGRANQPQHF.

This clone appeared a few times. This chain uses TRBV15 with TRBJ2-1; D is undetermined. This CDR3 region has 11 residues. Germline CDR1 LNHNV, CDR2 YYDKDF (reference sequence). V lost 0 bases to trimming and J lost 15 bases, with 9 bases between them. As DNA, the CDR3 is TGTGCCACCAGCAGAGATCACGTTAGGTTCTTC. Protein: CATSRDHVRFF. Variable domain in full (rest from reference TRBV15 and TRBJ2-1): DAMVIQNPRYQVTQFGKPVTLSCSQTLNHNVMYWYQQKSSQAPKLLFHYYDKDFNNEADTPDNFQSRRPNTSFCFLDIRSPGLGDTAMYLCATSRDHVRFFGPGTRLTVL.

This chain connects TRBV5-1 to TRBJ2-3; 9 bases are shared with TRBD2. Germline trimming cut 7 bases from V and 6 bases from J; bases unmatched to any gene: 9. Looked up from germline, CDR1 is SGHRS and CDR2 is YFSETQ. The CDR3 contains 14 residues. This chain's CDR3 is CASGEGGRADTQYF. In nucleotides, the CDR3 is TGCGCCAGCGGGGAGGGCGGGAGGGCCGATACGCAGTATTTT.

Of note for this clone: At one end the junction does not follow the germline gene, possibly because of a read error. J is TRBJ2-7 and V is TRBV11-3; no clear D. This CDR3 is built from 12 residues. The germline gives CDR1 SGHNT, CDR2 YENEEA. CDR3 residues: CASSLGAGLPHF. The CDR3 DNA reads as TGTGCCAGCAGCTTAGGGGCAGGCCTCCCGCACTTC.

This chain uses TRBV7-6 with TRBJ2-5; 8 bases map to TRBD2. The CDR3 loop spans 18 amino acids. V trimming: 0 bases; J trimming: 2 bases; junction bases outside the gene matches: 11. Germline CDR1 reads SGHVS; CDR2 reads FNYEAQ. CDR3 in amino acids: CASSLALPRTSRQETQYF. The CDR3 DNA is TGTGCCAGCAGCTTAGCGCTACCCCGGACTAGCAGACAAGAGACCCAGTACTTC.

The V call is TRBV11-3, the J call TRBJ2-1; possible D gene TRBD2, 7 bases. The germline V and J ends were trimmed by 5 bases and 6 bases, with 20 bases remaining between them. CDR1 is SGHNT and CDR2 is YENEEA in the germline V gene. This CDR3 region has 16 residues. For the CDR3, the DNA is TGTGCCAGCAGCCGAAGGGGGGAGAGGGAGGGCAATGAGCAGTTCTTC. Translating it yields CASSRRGEREGNEQFF.

The chain couples TRBV5-4 to TRBJ2-7; 9 nucleotides align to TRBD1. The germline V gene encodes CDR1 SGHNT and CDR2 YYREEE (reference sequence). The CDR3 length is 15 residues. The J segment lost 6 bases and the V segment lost 4 bases, leaving 11 bases of the junction unmatched. CDR3: CASSRGQGGFGEQYF. The DNA for the CDR3 is TGTGCCAGCAGCCGGGGACAGGGAGGATTCGGCGAGCAGTACTTC. The full variable domain, its missing parts supplied by reference TRBV5-4 and TRBJ2-7, is ETGVTQSPTHLIKTRGQQVTLRCSSQSGHNTVSWYQQALGQGPQFIFQYYREEENGRGNFPPRFSGLQFPNYSSELNVNALELDDSALYLCASSRGQGGFGEQYFGPGTRLTVT.

The genes are TRBV5-4 and TRBJ1-5, with 8 bases aligning to TRBD1. Germline V gives CDR1 SGHNT, CDR2 YYREEE (reference sequence). The junction had 13 bases not matched to a gene; V was cut back by 3 bases and J by 2 bases. This CDR3 is 18 amino acids long. The CDR3 DNA is TGTGCCAGCAGCTCCATAAGGAAAGGGACAGGACGCAATCAGCCCCAGCATTTT. This sequence encodes CASSSIRKGTGRNQPQHF.

In this sample, this clone turned up once. The junction departs from germline at one end; a sequencing error may be responsible. The chain couples TRBV7-2 to TRBJ2-2; no definite D call. Germline lookup yields CDR1 SGHTA and CDR2 FQGNSA. There are 15 residues in the CDR3. CDR3: CASSVARLSTGELFF. CDR3 nucleotides: TGTGCCAGCAGCGTAGCAAGGTTGAGCACCGGGGAGCTGTTTTTT.

The V call is TRBV28, the J call TRBJ2-3; D might be TRBD2 (6 bases). V shed 3 bases and J shed 0 bases, with 13 bases lying between them. The CDR3 spans 16 residues. Germline lookup yields CDR1 MDHEN and CDR2 SYDVKM. The CDR3 loop is CASSLNRGRSTDTQYF. Written as DNA, the CDR3 is TGTGCCAGCAGTTTGAATCGGGGGAGGAGCACAGATACGCAGTATTTT.

The chain links TRBV6-1 to TRBJ2-7; 10 bases match TRBD2. Germline CDR1 reads MNHNS; CDR2 reads SASEGT. The CDR3 is 15 amino acids. V trimming: 6 bases; J trimming: 0 bases; junction bases outside the gene matches: 5. The DNA of the CDR3 is TGTGCCAGCAGAACAACTAGCGGGATCTCCTACGAGCAGTACTTC. It encodes CASRTTSGISYEQYF.

The chain couples TRBV19 to TRBJ2-3; TRBD1 agrees at 9 bases. V lost 1 base, J lost 4 bases, and 9 bases stayed unmatched. The CDR3 extends over 17 amino acids. CDR1 and CDR2 (germline): LNHDA, SQIVND (reference sequence). CDR3 region: CASSIARDRDRSDTQYF. The CDR3 DNA reads TGTGCCAGTAGTATAGCCCGGGACAGGGACAGGTCAGATACGCAGTATTTT.

This chain joins TRBV5-1 and TRBJ2-3; D is undetermined. Germline values: CDR1 SGHRS, CDR2 YFSETQ. Trimming took 6 bases from V and 0 from J, leaving 8 bases between them. CDR3 length: 13 amino acids. CDR3 sequence reads: CASKEPSTDTQYF. For the CDR3, the DNA is TGCGCCAGCAAGGAACCTAGCACAGATACGCAGTATTTT.

The chain has TRBV6-6 and TRBJ1-4; the match to TRBD1 covers 10 bases. This CDR3 is built from 16 residues. The germline CDR1 and CDR2 sequences are MNHNY and SVGAGI (reference sequence). V lost 7 bases and J lost 6; bases outside the gene matches: 11. CDR3 DNA sequence: TGTGCCAGCACCCTTCCTCCCGGGACAGGGGATGAAAAACTGTTTTTT. This encodes CASTLPPGTGDEKLFF.

This rearrangement joins TRBV4-3 to TRBJ1-1; D is unclear. Trimming stripped 0 bases from V and 8 bases from J, with 13 bases between. Germline assignment: CDR1 LGHNA and CDR2 YSLEER. The CDR3 spans 14 residues. CDR3 protein: CASSQDLVSPEAFF. For the CDR3, the DNA is TGCGCCAGCAGCCAAGATTTGGTGAGTCCGGAAGCTTTCTTT.

This clone was counted between two and nine times. The CDR3 region is CASRGSGRAGTYEQYF. In nucleotides, the CDR3 is TGCGCCAGCAGAGGTAGCGGGAGGGCCGGGACATACGAGCAGTACTTC. The chain uses TRBV5-1 and TRBJ2-7; TRBD2 aligns across 11 bases. V gave up 5 bases and J gave up 4 bases; unmatched junction bases: 11. This CDR3 region has 16 residues. Germline CDR1 and CDR2: SGHRS and YFSETQ.

The chain recombines TRBV6-1 with TRBJ1-5; D is unresolved. The CDR3 spans 13 residues. Trimming took 7 bases from V and 2 from J, leaving 9 bases between them. From germline, CDR1 is MNHNS and CDR2 SASEGT. The CDR3 bases are TGTGCCAGCATCCCGGGAGGCAATCAGCCCCAGCATTTT. It yields the protein CASIPGGNQPQHF.

This clone was detected a few times. The chain carries TRBV5-4 and TRBJ2-3; D uncertain. Germline V gene sequence: CDR1 SGHNT, CDR2 YYREEE (reference sequence). V shed 4 bases and J shed 1 base, with 7 bases lying between them. The CDR3 contains 13 residues. The CDR3 sequence: CASSPDRTDTQYF. CDR3 coding DNA: TGTGCCAGCAGCCCCGATCGCACAGATACGCAGTATTTT. The full variable domain, with the rest looked up from reference TRBV5-4 and TRBJ2-3, is ETGVTQSPTHLIKTRGQQVTLRCSSQSGHNTVSWYQQALGQGPQFIFQYYREEENGRGNFPPRFSGLQFPNYSSELNVNALELDDSALYLCASSPDRTDTQYFGPGTRLTVL.

The V call is TRBV2, the J call TRBJ2-5; maybe TRBD2 (5 bases). The CDR3 consists of 12 residues. The germline CDR1 and CDR2 sequences are SNHLY and FYNNEI. V shed 7 bases and J shed 4 bases, with 10 bases lying between them. This CDR3 is CASTAVGETQYF. The DNA of the CDR3 is TGTGCCAGCACAGCGGTAGGAGAGACCCAGTACTTC.

V gene TRBV27 combines with J gene TRBJ2-3; maybe TRBD2 (6 bases). Germline values: CDR1 MNHEY, CDR2 SMNVEV (reference sequence). Trimming removed 0 bases at V and 1 base at J, with 14 bases between. This CDR3 spans 17 amino acids. The CDR3 DNA follows: TGTGCCAGCAGTTTATCGTATTGGGGGGATGGCACAGATACGCAGTATTTT. Translation: CASSLSYWGDGTDTQYF.

A word on this clone: Other nucleotide sequences from this sample produce the same CDR3. The rearrangement uses TRBV7-2 and TRBJ2-5; unclear D gene. V lost 3 bases and J lost 4, with 6 bases in between. This CDR3 has 12 amino acids. Germline-derived CDR1 and CDR2 are SGHTA and FQGNSA. This chain's CDR3 is CASSFGRETQYF. Written as DNA, the CDR3 is TGTGCCAGCAGCTTTGGTAGAGAGACCCAGTACTTC. The variable domain in full, completed from reference TRBV7-2 and TRBJ2-5, reads GAGVSQSPSNKVTEKGKDVELRCDPISGHTALYWYRQSLGQGLEFLIYFQGNSAPDKSGLPSDRFSAERTGGSVSTLTIQRTQQEDSAVYLCASSFGRETQYFGPGTRLLVL.